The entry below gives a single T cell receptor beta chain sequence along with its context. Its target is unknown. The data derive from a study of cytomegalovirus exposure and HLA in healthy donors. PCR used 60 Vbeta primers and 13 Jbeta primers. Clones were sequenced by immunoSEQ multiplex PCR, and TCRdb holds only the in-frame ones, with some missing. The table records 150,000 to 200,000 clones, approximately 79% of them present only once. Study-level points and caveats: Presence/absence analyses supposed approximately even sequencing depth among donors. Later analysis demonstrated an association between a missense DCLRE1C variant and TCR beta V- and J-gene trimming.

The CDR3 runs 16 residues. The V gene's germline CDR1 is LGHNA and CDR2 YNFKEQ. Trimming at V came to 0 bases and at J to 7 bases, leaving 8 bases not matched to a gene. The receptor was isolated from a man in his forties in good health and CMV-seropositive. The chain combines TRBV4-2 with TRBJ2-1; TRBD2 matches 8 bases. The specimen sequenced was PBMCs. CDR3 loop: CASSQDLREGRNEQFF. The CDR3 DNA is TGTGCCAGCAGCCAAGATCTTCGGGAGGGCCGGAATGAGCAGTTCTTC.